These 8 T cell receptor beta chains came from one sample sequenced in a study of T cell changes during pregnancy in multiple sclerosis. Clones were sequenced by immunoSEQ multiplex PCR, and TCRdb holds only the in-frame ones, with some missing. The table lists some 60,000 clones, 91% of them singletons. Specimen: peripheral blood, collected after pregnancy. The receptors originated from a female donor in good health, enrolled as a control in a pregnancy study.

The chain couples TRBV7-9 to TRBJ2-1; TRBD1 aligns across 7 bases. Germline V CDR1 and CDR2: SEHNR, FQNEAQ (reference sequence). The CDR3 extends over 16 amino acids. Losses at the gene ends were 5 bases for V and 0 bases for J; bases not matched to a gene: 7. This CDR3 reads CASSQGRGLSYNEQFF. The CDR3 DNA is TGTGCCAGCAGCCAGGGAAGGGGGCTCTCCTACAATGAGCAGTTCTTC.

The sample holds one count of this clone. The chain joins TRBV2 to TRBJ1-4; perhaps TRBD1 as D (5 bases). The germline V and J ends were trimmed by 2 bases and 7 bases, with 8 bases remaining between them. Germline loops: CDR1 SNHLY, CDR2 FYNNEI. The CDR3 runs 13 residues. This CDR3 is CASSEQGSEKLFF. CDR3 DNA: TGTGCCAGCAGTGAACAGGGTTCTGAAAAACTGTTTTTT.

This rearrangement joins TRBV5-1 to TRBJ2-1; 10 bases are a match to TRBD2. With V trimmed by 2 bases and J by 2 bases, 7 bases remained unmatched. The CDR3 spans 17 residues. From germline, CDR1 is SGHRS and CDR2 YFSETQ. The CDR3 sequence is CASSLWEREGTYNEQFF. CDR3 nucleotide sequence: TGCGCCAGCAGCTTATGGGAGCGGGAGGGAACCTACAATGAGCAGTTCTTC.

For the CDR3, the DNA is TGCGCCAGCAGTGACCCTAGAAGAGGCGATGGCTACACCTTC. It encodes CASSDPRRGDGYTF. The chain recombines TRBV10-1 with TRBJ1-2; D gene ambiguous. Trimming removed 3 bases at V and 6 bases at J, with 14 bases between. CDR1 and CDR2 (germline): WNHNN, SYGVQD (reference sequence). The CDR3 contains 14 residues.

V gene TRBV11-2 combines with J gene TRBJ1-3, with unresolved D. CDR3 length: 15 amino acids. V was clipped by 5 bases and J by 4 bases, with 15 bases between them. The germline V gene encodes CDR1 SGHAT and CDR2 FQNNGV. DNA of the CDR3: TGTGCCAGCAGCAAAGACGGTTGGGCGGGAAACACCATATATTTT. This codes for CASSKDGWAGNTIYF.

CDR3 amino acids: CASSLYQGEQYF. The CDR3 nucleotides are TGTGCCAGCAGCTTATATCAGGGCGAGCAGTACTTC. V and J are TRBV11-3 and TRBJ2-7, with a possible D match to TRBD1 (5 bases). Germline values: CDR1 SGHNT, CDR2 YENEEA. The CDR3 spans 12 residues. Trimming pared 2 bases from V and 6 bases from J, leaving 8 bases between. The entire variable domain, with the rest obtained from reference TRBV11-3 and TRBJ2-7, is as follows: EAGVVQSPRYKIIEKKQPVAFWCNPISGHNTLYWYLQNLGQGPELLIRYENEEAVDDSQLPKDRFSAERLKGVDSTLKIQPAELGDSAVYLCASSLYQGEQYFGPGTRLTVT.

The rearrangement uses TRBV5-1 and TRBJ1-1, with 8 bases identical to TRBD1. Per germline, CDR1 SGHRS and CDR2 YFSETQ. V was clipped by 0 bases and J by 4 bases; unmatched bases: 5. The CDR3 is 15 residues long. The CDR3 nucleotides are TGCGCCAGCAGCTTGGACCAGGGGGCTGGCACTGAAGCTTTCTTT. Amino acid sequence: CASSLDQGAGTEAFF.

V is TRBV12-5 and J is TRBJ2-5; 9 positions agree with TRBD2. V lost 1 base, J lost 4 bases, and 10 bases stayed unmatched. Germline assignment: CDR1 LGHNT and CDR2 FRNRAP. The length of the CDR3 is 17 residues. This CDR3 is CASGLGSEAGGLETQYF. The CDR3 nucleotides are TGTGCTAGTGGTTTGGGGTCAGAAGCGGGGGGACTAGAGACCCAGTACTTC.